This T cell receptor (beta chain) was identified in a study of blood T cell repertoires in COVID-19. Study-wide background: Collection of acute and convalescent COVID-19 samples took place in the United States, Italy and Spain. In each case, the material was cDNA or gDNA derived from T cells, B-cell-depleted T cells, or PBMCs.

It was during active infection that Seattle patients were enrolled and then longitudinally followed. This clone appeared a single time. In the original processing: Amplification of reference gene primers was used by the study to estimate nucleated cell counts. Method: immunoSEQ multiplex PCR; TCRdb's copy keeps in-frame clones and lacks some. V and J calls and clone size are as listed in that table; D and trimming were resolved from the DNA. Of 330,000 or so clones listed, over 80% are singletons. CDR3 length: 18 amino acids. V lost 3 bases to trimming and J lost 6 bases; unmatched junction nucleotides: 16. Germline V gives CDR1 SSHAT, CDR2 FNYEAQ (reference sequence).

This chain joins TRBV7-7 and TRBJ1-1; TRBD1 agrees at 10 bases. The source material was peripheral blood. The TCR comes from a young man with COVID-19, enrolled during active disease. In DNA form, the CDR3 reads TGTGCCAGCAGCTTTCGCCCGGGACAGGGGCCGTCAGGCGCTGAAGCTTTCTTT. Protein sequence: CASSFRPGQGPSGAEAFF.